The 28 T cell receptor beta chains below come from one sample, sequenced in a study of patients and donors after allogeneic stem cell transplantation. TCRdb independently ran MiXCR on the RT-PCR reads; one entry per CDR3 protein. The table has tens of thousands of distinct CDR3 sequences, around a quarter seen once. Sequences were obtained from blood, either unsorted or a sorted T cell fraction (not recorded which). The receptors were gathered from a human donor who was either an allogeneic HSCT recipient or a stem cell or donor lymphocyte infusion donor (not recorded which). It is not recorded whose cells these are; they may come from a transplant donor.

This clonotype has a handful of counts. The chain is built from TRBV3-1 and TRBJ2-2; either TRBD1 or TRBD2 may supply D (5 bases each). Trimming removed 7 bases at V and 7 bases at J, with 10 bases between. This CDR3 spans 12 amino acids. The germline V gene encodes CDR1 LGHDT and CDR2 YNNKEL (reference sequence). The CDR3 nucleotides read TGTGCCAGCACGAGGGGTGGCGGGGAGCTGTTTTTT. Amino acid sequence: CASTRGGGELFF.

The rearrangement joins TRBV5-1 to TRBJ2-3; 8 bases are shared with TRBD2. V was clipped by 0 bases and J by 6 bases; unmatched bases: 9. This CDR3 has 16 amino acids. The germline gives CDR1 SGHRS, CDR2 YFSETQ. The CDR3 region is CASSLEKGGGFDTQYF. CDR3 DNA: TGCGCCAGCAGCTTGGAGAAAGGCGGGGGGTTCGATACGCAGTATTTT.

This clonotype has more than one count but fewer than ten. This chain links TRBV13 with TRBJ1-2; D perhaps matches TRBD1 (6 bases). The V end lost 0 bases, the J end lost 2 bases, and 13 bases lay between the germline ends. The CDR3 spans 16 residues. Per the germline V gene, CDR1 is PRHDT and CDR2 is FYEKMQ (reference sequence). The CDR3 region is CASSLGQGRLNYGYTF. The CDR3 DNA reads as TGTGCCAGCAGCTTAGGCCAGGGGCGATTGAACTATGGCTACACCTTC. Complete variable domain (other parts from reference TRBV13 and TRBJ1-2): AAGVIQSPRHLIKEKRETATLKCYPIPRHDTVYWYQQGPGQDPQFLISFYEKMQSDKGSIPDRFSAQQFSDYHSELNMSSLELGDSALYFCASSLGQGRLNYGYTFGSGTRLTVV.

This clonotype was recorded only once. The rearrangement uses TRBV9 and TRBJ2-3, with 8 positions matching TRBD2. Looked up from germline, CDR1 is SGDLS and CDR2 is YYNGEE. This CDR3 has 16 amino acids. V lost 4 bases to trimming and J lost 1 base; unmatched junction nucleotides: 8. CDR3 sequence: CASSYRPTSGTDTQYF. The CDR3 DNA follows: TGTGCCAGCAGCTACCGTCCGACTAGCGGCACAGATACGCAGTATTTT.

Comment on this clonotype: At one boundary the junction diverges from the germline segment, which might be a read error. V and J are TRBV6-1 and TRBJ1-2, with D hard to call. Germline V CDR1 and CDR2: MNHNS, SASEGT. CDR3 length: 13 amino acids. CDR3 amino acids: CASREGFSYGYTF. The CDR3 bases are TGTGCCAGCAGGGAAGGGTTCAGCTATGGCTACACCTTC.

The rearrangement joins TRBV7-9 to TRBJ2-2; D not resolved. V lost 6 bases and J lost 0, with 17 bases in between. The CDR3 has 17 residues. The germline CDR1 and CDR2 sequences are SEHNR and FQNEAQ (reference sequence). In nucleotides, the CDR3 is TGTGCCAGCAGACGCGCGAAAGCCACCTCGAACACCGGGGAGCTGTTTTTT. Amino acids: CASRRAKATSNTGELFF.

The CDR3 reads CASSLGDTQYF. In nucleotides, the CDR3 is TGTGCCAGCAGTTTAGGGGATACGCAGTATTTT. The chain recombines TRBV27 with TRBJ2-3; no firm D call. V was pared by 2 bases and J by 6 bases, with 3 bases between. The CDR3 contains 11 residues. The V gene's germline CDR1 is MNHEY and CDR2 SMNVEV (reference sequence).

This clonotype was found a few times. This sequence joins TRBV20-1 and TRBJ2-7; the D gene is possibly TRBD1 (5 bases). V lost 2 bases and J 3 bases, leaving 11 bases between the germline ends. CDR1 and CDR2 from the germline V gene are DFQATT and SNEGSKA (reference sequence). This CDR3 region has 13 residues. The CDR3 sequence is CSARRQFLYEQYF. The CDR3 DNA follows: TGCAGTGCTAGAAGACAGTTCCTCTACGAGCAGTACTTC.

This sequence joins TRBV5-6 and TRBJ2-1; D possibly uses TRBD1 or TRBD2 (6 bases each). The ends were cut back, 4 bases at V and 4 bases at J, with 12 bases in the middle. The CDR3 is 14 residues long. The germline V gene has CDR1 SGHDT and CDR2 YYEEEE. CDR3 amino acids: CASSPWRGYNEQFF. The CDR3, as DNA: TGTGCCAGCAGCCCCTGGAGGGGGTACAATGAGCAGTTCTTC.

This clonotype has just a few counts. The chain recombines TRBV15 with TRBJ2-2; no definite D call. Trimming cost V 3 bases and J 0 bases, with 14 bases left between them. CDR1 and CDR2 (germline): LNHNV, YYDKDF (reference sequence). The CDR3 is made up of 17 amino acids. This CDR3 reads CATSRERAHSNTGELFF. The CDR3 DNA reads TGTGCCACCAGCAGGGAAAGAGCACATTCGAACACCGGGGAGCTGTTTTTT.

This chain joins TRBV14 and TRBJ2-1; 9 nucleotides match TRBD2. Germline V lookup: CDR1 SGHDN, CDR2 FVKESK. The CDR3 runs to 15 residues. J gave up 2 bases and V 4 bases, and 3 bases lay outside the gene matches. The DNA of the CDR3 is TGTGCCAGCAGCCTAAGACTAGCGGCCTACAATGAGCAGTTCTTC. Amino acids: CASSLRLAAYNEQFF.

V is TRBV6-5 and J is TRBJ1-3, with 7 bases lining up with TRBD1. J lost 0 bases, V lost 0 bases, and 2 bases had no gene match. The length of the CDR3 is 16 residues. Germline V gene lookup returns CDR1 MNHEY and CDR2 SVGAGI. The CDR3 coding sequence is TGTGCCAGCAGTTACTCTGGACAGGACTCTGGAAACACCATATATTTT. This encodes CASSYSGQDSGNTIYF.

In this sample, this clonotype turned up a few times. This sequence joins TRBV5-1 and TRBJ1-1; TRBD1 agrees at 8 bases. CDR1 and CDR2 (germline): SGHRS, YFSETQ. The CDR3 is 13 amino acids. The V segment lost 4 bases and the J segment 9 bases; nucleotides outside the gene matches: 8. This chain's CDR3 is CASSLGTGWKAFF. CDR3 nucleotides: TGCGCCAGCAGCCTGGGGACAGGATGGAAAGCTTTCTTT.

J is TRBJ1-1 and V is TRBV10-3, with TRBD1 as a possible D gene (5 bases). Germline V gene lookup returns CDR1 ENHRY and CDR2 SYGVKD. The germline V and J ends were trimmed by 4 bases and 5 bases, with 14 bases remaining between them. The CDR3 contains 14 residues. The CDR3 bases are TGTGCCATCAGTGTTCAGGGTGAGGGGACTGAAGCTTTCTTT. Translating gives CAISVQGEGTEAFF.

As DNA, the CDR3 is TGCGCCAGCAGCTTGTGGCCTGGAAACACCATATATTTT. It specifies CASSLWPGNTIYF. This chain uses TRBV5-1 with TRBJ1-3; D call uncertain. This CDR3 is built from 13 residues. CDR1 and CDR2 (germline): SGHRS, YFSETQ. V gave up 1 base and J gave up 2 bases, with 4 bases separating them.

This clonotype was seen a few times. V gene TRBV12-3 or TRBV12-4 combines with J gene TRBJ1-3; D may be TRBD1 (6 bases). V was pared by 5 bases and J by 0 bases, with 11 bases between. The CDR3 is 15 residues long. DNA for the CDR3: TGTGCCAGCAGTCCGACAGGATACTCTGGAAACACCATATATTTT. Translation: CASSPTGYSGNTIYF.

This clonotype was found many times. The chain joins TRBV7-9 to TRBJ1-4; 10 bases are a match to TRBD1. This CDR3 comprises 15 residues. V gave up 5 bases and J gave up 7 bases; unmatched junction bases: 7. The germline V gene has CDR1 SEHNR and CDR2 FQNEAQ (reference sequence). CDR3 protein: CASSPSGTGVEKLFF. CDR3 in DNA: TGTGCCAGCAGCCCCTCAGGGACAGGGGTTGAAAAACTGTTTTTT.

The rearrangement joins TRBV28 to TRBJ1-1; D may be TRBD1 (6 bases). Trimming left V 6 bases short and J 4 bases short, with 12 bases between. Looked up from germline, CDR1 is MDHEN and CDR2 is SYDVKM. The CDR3 spans 13 residues. This CDR3 is CASRLQGGTEAFF. DNA of the CDR3: TGTGCCAGCAGACTACAGGGAGGCACTGAAGCTTTCTTT.

Ten or more counts support this clonotype. This chain links TRBV12-3 or TRBV12-4 with TRBJ1-1, with D unclear. The CDR3 contains 13 residues. The V gene lost 2 bases and the J gene lost 1 base, with 5 bases spanning the gap. In DNA form, the CDR3 reads TGTGCCAGCAGTTTATTTAGGAACACTGAAGCTTTCTTT. It encodes CASSLFRNTEAFF.

V gene TRBV28 combines with J gene TRBJ2-7; D is ambiguous. CDR1 is MDHEN, CDR2 SYDVKM, per germline. V lost 1 base, J lost 1 base, and 11 bases lay in between. The CDR3 covers 15 residues. CDR3 protein: CASSLFPGQSYEQYF. CDR3 nucleotide sequence: TGTGCCAGCAGTTTATTTCCCGGGCAGTCCTACGAGCAGTACTTC.

The chain joins TRBV3-1 to TRBJ1-3; D ambiguous. Germline V gene lookup returns CDR1 LGHDT and CDR2 YNNKEL (reference sequence). The CDR3 consists of 15 residues. With 0 bases removed from V and 8 bases from J, the gap between germline ends came to 14 bases. CDR3 nucleotides: TGTGCCAGCAGCCAAGATCCATGGAGCTATGACACCATATATTTT. This translates into CASSQDPWSYDTIYF.

The chain links TRBV29-1 to TRBJ1-2; tentative D call: TRBD1 (6 bases). V shed 7 bases and J shed 0 bases, with 15 bases lying between them. The CDR3 is 14 amino acids. Germline V gene data show CDR1 as SQVTM and CDR2 as ANQGSEA. DNA of the CDR3: TGCAGCGCCGTGCCGGACAGAACTAACTATGGCTACACCTTC. Translated, it gives CSAVPDRTNYGYTF.

In this sample, this clonotype turned up a few times. The chain uses TRBV4-1 and TRBJ1-1, with 8 bases identical to TRBD1. Losses at the gene ends were 1 base for V and 1 base for J; bases not matched to a gene: 8. CDR1 is MGHRA and CDR2 is YSYEKL in the germline V gene. The CDR3 is made up of 17 amino acids. DNA of the CDR3: TGCGCCAGCAGCCAAGGGGACAGGCGGGCCACGAACACTGAAGCTTTCTTT. It is translated as CASSQGDRRATNTEAFF.

V is TRBV5-1 and J is TRBJ2-4, with D perhaps matching TRBD1 (6 bases). Germline V gives CDR1 SGHRS, CDR2 YFSETQ. The CDR3 has 14 amino acids. V was shortened by 3 bases and J by 5 bases, with 12 bases between the two germline ends. The CDR3 spells CASSSTGPENIQYF. DNA for the CDR3: TGCGCCAGCAGCTCGACAGGCCCGGAAAACATTCAGTACTTC.

In its sample, this clonotype was seen a few times. This chain uses TRBV29-1 with TRBJ2-7, with TRBD1 matching 11 bases. Looked up from germline, CDR1 is SQVTM and CDR2 is ANQGSEA. CDR3 length equals 13 residues. Germline trimming cut 3 bases from V and 4 bases from J; bases unmatched to any gene: 2. CDR3 loop: CSVEGTGGYEQYF. DNA for the CDR3: TGCAGCGTTGAGGGGACAGGGGGTTACGAGCAGTACTTC.

The chain couples TRBV7-2 to TRBJ2-1; no firm D call. CDR3 size: 13 residues. V was trimmed by 1 base and J by 9 bases, leaving 10 bases between them. Germline CDR1 and CDR2: SGHTA and FQGNSA. The CDR3 protein is CASSLDWVIEQFF. CDR3 sequence (DNA): TGTGCCAGCAGCTTAGATTGGGTCATTGAGCAGTTCTTC. Complete variable domain (other parts from reference TRBV7-2 and TRBJ2-1): GAGVSQSPSNKVTEKGKDVELRCDPISGHTALYWYRQSLGQGLEFLIYFQGNSAPDKSGLPSDRFSAERTGGSVSTLTIQRTQQEDSAVYLCASSLDWVIEQFFGPGTRLTVL.

This sequence joins TRBV12-3 or TRBV12-4 and TRBJ2-7; D remains ambiguous. Trimming took 6 bases from V and 6 from J, leaving 12 bases between them. The CDR3 sequence is 12 residues long. The CDR3 is CASSPFGSEQYF. DNA of the CDR3: TGTGCCAGCAGCCCATTCGGTAGCGAGCAGTACTTC.

The chain joins TRBV29-1 to TRBJ2-3; no clear D. There are 14 residues in the CDR3. Per the germline V gene, CDR1 is SQVTM and CDR2 is ANQGSEA. V lost 7 bases and J 0 bases, leaving 14 bases between the germline ends. CDR3 residues: CSGIDETSTDTQYF. The CDR3 nucleotides are TGCAGCGGCATAGATGAAACTAGCACAGATACGCAGTATTTT.